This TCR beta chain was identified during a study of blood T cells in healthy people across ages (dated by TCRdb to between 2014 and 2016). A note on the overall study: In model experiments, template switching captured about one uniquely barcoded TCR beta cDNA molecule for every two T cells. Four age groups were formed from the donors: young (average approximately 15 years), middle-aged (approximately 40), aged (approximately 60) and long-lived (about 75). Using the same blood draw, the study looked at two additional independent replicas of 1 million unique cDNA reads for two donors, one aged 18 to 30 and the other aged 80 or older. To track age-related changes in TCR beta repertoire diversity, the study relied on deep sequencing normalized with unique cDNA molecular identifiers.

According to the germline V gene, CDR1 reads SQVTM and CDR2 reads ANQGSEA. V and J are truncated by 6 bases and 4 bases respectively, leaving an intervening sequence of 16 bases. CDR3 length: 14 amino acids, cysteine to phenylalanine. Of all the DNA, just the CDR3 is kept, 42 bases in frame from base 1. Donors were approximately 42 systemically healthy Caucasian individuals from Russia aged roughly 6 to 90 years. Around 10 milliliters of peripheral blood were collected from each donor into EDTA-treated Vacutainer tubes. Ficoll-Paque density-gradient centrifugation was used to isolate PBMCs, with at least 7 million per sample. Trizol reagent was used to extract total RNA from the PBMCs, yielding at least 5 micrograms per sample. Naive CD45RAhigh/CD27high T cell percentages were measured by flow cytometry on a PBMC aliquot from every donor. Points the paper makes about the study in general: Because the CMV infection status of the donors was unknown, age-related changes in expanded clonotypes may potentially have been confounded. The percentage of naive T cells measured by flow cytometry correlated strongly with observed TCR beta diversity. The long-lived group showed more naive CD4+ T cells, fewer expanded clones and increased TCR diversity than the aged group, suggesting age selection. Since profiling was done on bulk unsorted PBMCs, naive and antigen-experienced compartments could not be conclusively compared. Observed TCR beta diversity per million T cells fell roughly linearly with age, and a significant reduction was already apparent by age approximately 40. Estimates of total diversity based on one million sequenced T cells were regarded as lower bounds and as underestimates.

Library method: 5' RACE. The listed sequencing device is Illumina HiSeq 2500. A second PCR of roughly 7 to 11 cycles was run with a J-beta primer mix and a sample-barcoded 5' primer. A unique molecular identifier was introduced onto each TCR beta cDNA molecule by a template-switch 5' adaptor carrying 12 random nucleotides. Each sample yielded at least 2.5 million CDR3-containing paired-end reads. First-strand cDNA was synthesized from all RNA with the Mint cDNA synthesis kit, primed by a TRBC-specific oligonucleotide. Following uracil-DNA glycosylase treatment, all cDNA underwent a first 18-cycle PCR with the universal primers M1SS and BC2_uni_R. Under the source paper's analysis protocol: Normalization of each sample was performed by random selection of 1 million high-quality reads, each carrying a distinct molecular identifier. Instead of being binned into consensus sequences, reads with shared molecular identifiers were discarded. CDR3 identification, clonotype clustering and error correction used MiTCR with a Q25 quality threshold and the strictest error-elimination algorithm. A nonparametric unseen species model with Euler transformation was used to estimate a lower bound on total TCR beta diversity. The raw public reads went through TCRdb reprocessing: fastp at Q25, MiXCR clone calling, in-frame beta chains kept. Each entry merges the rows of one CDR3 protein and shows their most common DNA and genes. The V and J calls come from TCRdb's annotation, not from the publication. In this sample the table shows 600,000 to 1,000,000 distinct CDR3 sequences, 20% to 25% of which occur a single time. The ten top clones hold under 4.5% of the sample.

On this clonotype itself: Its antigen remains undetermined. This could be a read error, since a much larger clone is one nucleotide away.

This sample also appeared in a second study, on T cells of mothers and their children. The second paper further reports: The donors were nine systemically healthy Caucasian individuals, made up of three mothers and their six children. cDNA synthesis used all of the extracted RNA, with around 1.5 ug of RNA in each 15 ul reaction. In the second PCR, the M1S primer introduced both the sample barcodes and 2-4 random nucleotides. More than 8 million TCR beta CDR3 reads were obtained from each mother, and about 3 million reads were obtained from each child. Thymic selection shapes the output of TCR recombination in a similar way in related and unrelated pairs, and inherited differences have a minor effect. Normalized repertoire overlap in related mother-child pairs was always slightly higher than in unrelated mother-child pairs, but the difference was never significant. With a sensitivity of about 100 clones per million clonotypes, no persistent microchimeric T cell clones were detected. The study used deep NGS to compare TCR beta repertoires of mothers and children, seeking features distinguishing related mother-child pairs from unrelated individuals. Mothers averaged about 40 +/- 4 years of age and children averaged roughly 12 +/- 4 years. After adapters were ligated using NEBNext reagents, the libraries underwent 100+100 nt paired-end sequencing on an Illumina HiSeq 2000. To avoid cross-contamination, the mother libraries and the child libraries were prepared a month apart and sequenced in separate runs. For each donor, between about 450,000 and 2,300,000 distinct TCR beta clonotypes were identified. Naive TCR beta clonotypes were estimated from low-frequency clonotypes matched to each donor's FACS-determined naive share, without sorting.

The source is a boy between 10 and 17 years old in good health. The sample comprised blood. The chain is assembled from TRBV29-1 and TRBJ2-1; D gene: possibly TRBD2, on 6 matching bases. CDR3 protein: CSVDQEGAYNEQFF. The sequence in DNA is TGCAGCGTCGACCAGGAGGGTGCGTACAATGAGCAGTTCTTC.